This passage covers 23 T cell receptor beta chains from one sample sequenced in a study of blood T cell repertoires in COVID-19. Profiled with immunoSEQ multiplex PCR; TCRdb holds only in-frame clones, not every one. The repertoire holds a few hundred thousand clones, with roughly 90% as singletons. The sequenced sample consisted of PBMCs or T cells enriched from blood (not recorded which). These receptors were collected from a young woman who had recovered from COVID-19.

CDR3 amino acids: CAWSSRGPEEKLFF. The CDR3 region has the DNA TGTGCCTGGAGTTCCAGGGGGCCAGAGGAAAAACTGTTTTTT. This rearrangement joins TRBV30 to TRBJ1-4; 8 nucleotides align to TRBD1. V dropped 2 bases and J dropped 8; count of bases not matched to a gene: 7. The CDR3 totals 14 residues. The germline V gene has CDR1 GTSNPN and CDR2 SVGIG (reference sequence).

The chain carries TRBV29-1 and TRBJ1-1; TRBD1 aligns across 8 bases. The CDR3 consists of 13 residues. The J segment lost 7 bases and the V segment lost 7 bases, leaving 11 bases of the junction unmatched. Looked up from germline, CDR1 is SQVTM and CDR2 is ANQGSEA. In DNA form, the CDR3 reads TGCAGCGCCAAAAGGCCAGGGGGCGGTGAAGCTTTCTTT. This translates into CSAKRPGGGEAFF.

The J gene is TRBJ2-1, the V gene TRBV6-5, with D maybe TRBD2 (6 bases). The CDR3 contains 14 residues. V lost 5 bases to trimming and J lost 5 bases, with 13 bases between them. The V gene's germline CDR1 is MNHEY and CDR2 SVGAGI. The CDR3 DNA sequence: TGTGCCAGCAGTACCGGGACTTTGAACAATGAGCAGTTCTTC. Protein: CASSTGTLNNEQFF.

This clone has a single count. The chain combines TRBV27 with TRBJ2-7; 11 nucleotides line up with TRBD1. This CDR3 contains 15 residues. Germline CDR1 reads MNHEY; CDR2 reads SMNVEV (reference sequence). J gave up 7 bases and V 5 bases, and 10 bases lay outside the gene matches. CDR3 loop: CASSPDRGLLSEQYF. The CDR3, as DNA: TGTGCCAGCAGTCCGGACAGGGGGCTCCTTAGTGAGCAGTACTTC.

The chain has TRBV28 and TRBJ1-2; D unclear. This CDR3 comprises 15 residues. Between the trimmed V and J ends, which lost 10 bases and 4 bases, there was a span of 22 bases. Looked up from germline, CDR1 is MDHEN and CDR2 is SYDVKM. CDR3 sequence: CATIEWGALSYGYTF. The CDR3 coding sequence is TGTGCCACCATAGAGTGGGGAGCTCTTAGCTATGGCTACACCTTC.

The CDR3, as DNA: TGTGCCAGCAGCCGACAAGGGGTAACCATATACAATGAGCAGTTCTTC. Amino acid sequence: CASSRQGVTIYNEQFF. V and J are TRBV14 and TRBJ2-1, with D tentatively TRBD1 (5 bases). Trimming removed 4 bases from V and 4 bases from J, with 17 bases in between. This CDR3 region has 16 residues. CDR1 and CDR2 (germline): SGHDN, FVKESK. Variable domain in full (rest from reference TRBV14 and TRBJ2-1): EAGVTQFPSHSVIEKGQTVTLRCDPISGHDNLYWYRRVMGKEIKFLLHFVKESKQDESGMPNNRFLAERTGGTYSTLKVQPAELEDSGVYFCASSRQGVTIYNEQFFGPGTRLTVL.

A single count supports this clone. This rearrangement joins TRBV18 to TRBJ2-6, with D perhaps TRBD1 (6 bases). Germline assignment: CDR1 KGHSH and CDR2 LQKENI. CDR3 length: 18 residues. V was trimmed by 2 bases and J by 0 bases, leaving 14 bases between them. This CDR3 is CASSPTTGTISGANVLTF. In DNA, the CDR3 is TGTGCCAGCTCACCAACAACAGGGACCATCTCTGGGGCCAACGTCCTGACTTTC.

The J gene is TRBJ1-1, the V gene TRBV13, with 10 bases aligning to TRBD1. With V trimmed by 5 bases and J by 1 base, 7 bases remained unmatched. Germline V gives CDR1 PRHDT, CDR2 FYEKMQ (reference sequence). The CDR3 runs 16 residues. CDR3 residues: CASSNEGQGWNTEAFF. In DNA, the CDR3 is TGTGCCAGCAGCAACGAGGGACAGGGGTGGAACACTGAAGCTTTCTTT.

The CDR3 loop reads CASTLGGLTNEKLFF. The CDR3 nucleotides are TGTGCCAGCACCCTAGGGGGTTTGACTAATGAAAAACTGTTTTTT. V usage is TRBV7-9 and J usage is TRBJ1-4; a possible D gene is TRBD1 (6 bases). Deletions cut 7 bases from V and 2 bases from J, with 14 bases between. This CDR3 spans 15 amino acids. Germline V gene data show CDR1 as SEHNR and CDR2 as FQNEAQ (reference sequence).

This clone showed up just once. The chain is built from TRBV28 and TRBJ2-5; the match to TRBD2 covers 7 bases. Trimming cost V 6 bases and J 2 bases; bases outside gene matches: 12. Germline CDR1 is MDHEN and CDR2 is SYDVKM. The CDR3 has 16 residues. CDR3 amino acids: CASSSTGDSGQETQYF. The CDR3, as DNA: TGTGCCAGCAGCTCCACCGGCGATAGCGGGCAAGAGACCCAGTACTTC.

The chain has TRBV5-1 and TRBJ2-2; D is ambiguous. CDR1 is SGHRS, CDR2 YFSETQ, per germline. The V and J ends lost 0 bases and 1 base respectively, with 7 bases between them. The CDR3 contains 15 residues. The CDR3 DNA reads TGCGCCAGCAGCTTGGCCGGCGGGAACACCGGGGAGCTGTTTTTT. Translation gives CASSLAGGNTGELFF.

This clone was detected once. CDR3 sequence reads: CASRTGISGGYGYTF. The CDR3 DNA follows: TGTGCCAGCCGAACAGGGATCTCGGGTGGCTATGGCTACACCTTC. This chain connects TRBV28 to TRBJ1-2, with TRBD1 as a possible D gene (6 bases). CDR3 length equals 15 residues. Germline values: CDR1 MDHEN, CDR2 SYDVKM. Trimming pared 8 bases from V and 4 bases from J, leaving 20 bases between.

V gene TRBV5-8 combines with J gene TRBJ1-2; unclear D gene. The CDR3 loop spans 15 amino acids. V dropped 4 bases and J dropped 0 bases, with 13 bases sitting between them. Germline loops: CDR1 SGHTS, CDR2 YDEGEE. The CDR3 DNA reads TGTGCCAGCAGCGTGGCCGGGTTAGCTAACTATGGCTACACCTTC. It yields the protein CASSVAGLANYGYTF.

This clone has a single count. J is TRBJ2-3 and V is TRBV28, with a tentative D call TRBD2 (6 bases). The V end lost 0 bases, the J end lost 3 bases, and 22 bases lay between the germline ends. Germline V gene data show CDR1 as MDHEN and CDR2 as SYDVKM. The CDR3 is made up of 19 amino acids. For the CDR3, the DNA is TGTGCCAGCAGTTTATGGGCCCAGGGAGGTATCGCGACGACAGATACGCAGTATTTT. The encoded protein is CASSLWAQGGIATTDTQYF. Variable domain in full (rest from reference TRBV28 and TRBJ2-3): DVKVTQSSRYLVKRTGEKVFLECVQDMDHENMFWYRQDPGLGLRLIYFSYDVKMKEKGDIPEGYSVSREKKERFSLILESASTNQTSMYLCASSLWAQGGIATTDTQYFGPGTRLTVL.

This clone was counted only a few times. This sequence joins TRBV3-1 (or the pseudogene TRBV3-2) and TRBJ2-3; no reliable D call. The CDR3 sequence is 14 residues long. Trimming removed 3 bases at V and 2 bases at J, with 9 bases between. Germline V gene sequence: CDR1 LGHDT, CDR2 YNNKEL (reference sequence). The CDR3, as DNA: TGTGCCAGCAGCCAGGCGGTGGCCACAGATACGCAGTATTTT. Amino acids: CASSQAVATDTQYF.

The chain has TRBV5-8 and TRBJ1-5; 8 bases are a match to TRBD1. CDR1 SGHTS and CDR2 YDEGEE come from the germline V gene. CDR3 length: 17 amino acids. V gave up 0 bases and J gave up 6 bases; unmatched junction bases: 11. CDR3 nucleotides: TGTGCCAGCAGCTTGGGGACAGGGATATTAAGGAGTCAGCCCCAGCATTTT. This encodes CASSLGTGILRSQPQHF.

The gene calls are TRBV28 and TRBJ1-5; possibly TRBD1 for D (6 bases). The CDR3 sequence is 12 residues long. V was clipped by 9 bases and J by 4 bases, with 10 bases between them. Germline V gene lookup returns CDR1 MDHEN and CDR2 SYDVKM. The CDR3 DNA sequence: TGTGCCAGTTCTGGGACAAATCAGCCCCAGCATTTT. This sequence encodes CASSGTNQPQHF.

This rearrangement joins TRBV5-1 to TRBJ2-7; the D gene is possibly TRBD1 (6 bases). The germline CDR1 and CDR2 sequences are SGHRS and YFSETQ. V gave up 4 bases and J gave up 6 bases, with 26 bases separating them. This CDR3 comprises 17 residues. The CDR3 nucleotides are TGCGCCAGCAGCCCACTAACAGGGAGTAGTGGTGTCTCCGAGCAGTACTTC. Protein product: CASSPLTGSSGVSEQYF.

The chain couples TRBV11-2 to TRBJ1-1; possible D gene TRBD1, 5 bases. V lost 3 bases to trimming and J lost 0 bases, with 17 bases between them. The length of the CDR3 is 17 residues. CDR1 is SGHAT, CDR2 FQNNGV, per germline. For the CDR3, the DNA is TGTGCCAGCAGCTTCTTGACACGGGGGGTTCTGAACACTGAAGCTTTCTTT. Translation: CASSFLTRGVLNTEAFF.

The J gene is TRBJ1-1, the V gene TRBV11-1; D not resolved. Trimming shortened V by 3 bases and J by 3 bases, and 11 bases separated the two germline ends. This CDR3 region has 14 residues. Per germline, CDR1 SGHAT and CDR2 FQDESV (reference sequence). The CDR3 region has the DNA TGTGCCAGCAGCTTGCTCGAGGCGCACACTGAAGCTTTCTTT. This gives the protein CASSLLEAHTEAFF.

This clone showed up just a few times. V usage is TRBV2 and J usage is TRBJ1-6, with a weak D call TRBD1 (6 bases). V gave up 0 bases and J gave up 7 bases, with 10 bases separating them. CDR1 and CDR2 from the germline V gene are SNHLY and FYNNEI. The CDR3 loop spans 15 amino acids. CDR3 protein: CASSEAAGENSPLHF. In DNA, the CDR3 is TGTGCCAGCAGTGAAGCGGCAGGGGAGAATTCACCCCTCCACTTT.

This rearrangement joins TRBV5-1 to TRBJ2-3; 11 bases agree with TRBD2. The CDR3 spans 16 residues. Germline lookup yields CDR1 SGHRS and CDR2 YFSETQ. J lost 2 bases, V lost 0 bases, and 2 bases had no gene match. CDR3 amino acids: CASSLEGLAVTDTQYF. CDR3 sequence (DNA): TGCGCCAGCAGCTTGGAGGGACTAGCGGTCACAGATACGCAGTATTTT.

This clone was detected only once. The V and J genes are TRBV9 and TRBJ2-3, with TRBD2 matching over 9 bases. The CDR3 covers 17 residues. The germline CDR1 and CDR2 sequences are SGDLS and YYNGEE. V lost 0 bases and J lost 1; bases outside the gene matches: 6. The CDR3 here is CASSVVPGLAGTDTQYF. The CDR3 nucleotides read TGTGCCAGCAGCGTAGTCCCGGGACTAGCTGGCACAGATACGCAGTATTTT.